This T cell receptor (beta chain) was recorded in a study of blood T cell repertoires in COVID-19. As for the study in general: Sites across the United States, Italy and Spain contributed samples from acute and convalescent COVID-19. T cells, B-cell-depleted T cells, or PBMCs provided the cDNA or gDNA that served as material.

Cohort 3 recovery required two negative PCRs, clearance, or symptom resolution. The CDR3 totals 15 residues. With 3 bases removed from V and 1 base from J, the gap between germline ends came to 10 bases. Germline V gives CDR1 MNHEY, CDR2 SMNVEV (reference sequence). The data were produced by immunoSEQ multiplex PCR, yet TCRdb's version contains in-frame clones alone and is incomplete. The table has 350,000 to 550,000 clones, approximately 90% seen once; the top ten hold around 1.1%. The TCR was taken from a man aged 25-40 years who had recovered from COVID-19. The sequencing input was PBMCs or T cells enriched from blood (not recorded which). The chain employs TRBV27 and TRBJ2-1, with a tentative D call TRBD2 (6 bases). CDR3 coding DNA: TGTGCCAGCAGTTTGGGTCGGGAGTCCTACAATGAGCAGTTCTTC. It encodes CASSLGRESYNEQFF.